The 3 T cell receptor beta chains listed next were all sequenced from one sample in a study of OX40 agonist ivuxolimab in advanced cancers. Generated by immunoSEQ multiplex PCR, the TCRdb table keeps only in-frame clones and is missing some. The sample includes roughly 67,000 clones, 82% of them seen just once. Material: CD4+ or CD8+ T cells sorted from blood, obtained in a trial of the OX40 agonist ivuxolimab. These receptors were collected from an adult with an advanced solid tumor such as melanoma, head and neck, liver or kidney cancer.

The V and J genes are TRBV9 and TRBJ2-1; the D call may be TRBD1 or TRBD2 (5 bases each). Trimming removed 1 base from V and 9 bases from J, with 11 bases in between. This CDR3 comprises 13 residues. Germline V CDR1 and CDR2: SGDLS, YYNGEE. CDR3 in DNA: TGTGCCAGCAGCGTATTGGGGGAAGGTGAGCAGTTCTTC. Translated: CASSVLGEGEQFF.

The chain has TRBV2 and TRBJ2-5; D may be TRBD1 (5 bases). Germline CDR1 SNHLY, CDR2 FYNNEI. With 2 bases removed from V and 7 bases from J, the gap between germline ends came to 17 bases. The length of the CDR3 is 15 residues. The CDR3 DNA reads as TGTGCCAGCAGTGAACAGTACGGCGCTCAGGGGACCCAGTACTTC. Translation gives CASSEQYGAQGTQYF.

This chain joins TRBV5-8 and TRBJ2-7; TRBD2 is a possible D gene (5 bases). CDR3 length: 13 residues. CDR1 is SGHTS, CDR2 YDEGEE, per germline. The V gene lost 2 bases and the J gene lost 6 bases, with 12 bases spanning the gap. The CDR3 nucleotides are TGTGCCAGCAGCTTCCCAGGACTCCTCGAGCAGTACGTC. Protein: CASSFPGLLEQYV.